The 3 T cell receptor beta chains in this list originate from one sample, sequenced in a study of blood T cell repertoires in COVID-19. The table came from immunoSEQ multiplex PCR; TCRdb's copy has only in-frame clones and leaves some out. The sample includes some 530,000 clones, approximately 85% of them seen just once. Sequences were obtained from peripheral blood. All receptors derive from a human donor in a cohort sampled during active COVID-19.

The V call is TRBV30, the J call TRBJ2-5, with D possibly matching TRBD2 (5 bases). The CDR3 totals 14 residues. CDR1 is GTSNPN, CDR2 SVGIG, per germline (reference sequence). Trimming took 0 bases from V and 1 from J, leaving 9 bases between them. CDR3 amino acids: CAWSVYGIQETQYF. CDR3 bases: TGTGCCTGGAGTGTATACGGGATCCAAGAGACCCAGTACTTC.

This clone has a single count. V and J are TRBV4-3 and TRBJ1-1; unclear D gene. Germline CDR1 reads LGHNA; CDR2 reads YSLEER. The ends were cut back, 3 bases at V and 0 bases at J, with 14 bases in the middle. This CDR3 spans 16 amino acids. The CDR3: CASSQDWRGLNTEAFF. CDR3 bases: TGCGCCAGCAGCCAGGACTGGAGAGGACTGAACACTGAAGCTTTCTTT.

The gene calls are TRBV28 and TRBJ1-2; D gene unclear. Germline V gene sequence: CDR1 MDHEN, CDR2 SYDVKM. V was clipped by 6 bases and J by 4 bases, with 12 bases between them. The CDR3 contains 13 residues. The CDR3 loop reads CASRDQGSYGYTF. The CDR3 DNA sequence: TGTGCCAGCAGGGACCAAGGGAGCTATGGCTACACCTTC.